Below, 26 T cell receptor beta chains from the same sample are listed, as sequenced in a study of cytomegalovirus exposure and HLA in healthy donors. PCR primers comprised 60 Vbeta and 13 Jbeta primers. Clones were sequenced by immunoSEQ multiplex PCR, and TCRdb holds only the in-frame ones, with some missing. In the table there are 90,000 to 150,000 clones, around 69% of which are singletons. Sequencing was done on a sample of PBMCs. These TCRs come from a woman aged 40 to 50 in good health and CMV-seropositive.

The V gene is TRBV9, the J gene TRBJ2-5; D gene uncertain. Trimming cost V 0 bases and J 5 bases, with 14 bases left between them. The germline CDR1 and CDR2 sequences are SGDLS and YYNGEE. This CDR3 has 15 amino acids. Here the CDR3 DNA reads TGTGCCAGCAGCGTAGCTTGGAACTACGGGGAGACCCAGTACTTC. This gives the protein CASSVAWNYGETQYF.

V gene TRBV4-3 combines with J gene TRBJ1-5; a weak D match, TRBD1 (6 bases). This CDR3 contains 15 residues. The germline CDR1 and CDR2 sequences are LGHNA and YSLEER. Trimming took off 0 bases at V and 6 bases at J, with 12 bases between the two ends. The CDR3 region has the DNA TGCGCCAGCAGCCAAGACGCTACAGGGTTTCAGCCCCAGCATTTT. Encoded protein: CASSQDATGFQPQHF.

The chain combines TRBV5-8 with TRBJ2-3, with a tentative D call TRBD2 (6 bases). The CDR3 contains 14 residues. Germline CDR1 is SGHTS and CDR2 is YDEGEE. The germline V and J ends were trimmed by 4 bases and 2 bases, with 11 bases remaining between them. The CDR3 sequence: CASSPGLVTDTQYF. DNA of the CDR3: TGTGCCAGCAGCCCGGGACTTGTCACAGATACGCAGTATTTT.

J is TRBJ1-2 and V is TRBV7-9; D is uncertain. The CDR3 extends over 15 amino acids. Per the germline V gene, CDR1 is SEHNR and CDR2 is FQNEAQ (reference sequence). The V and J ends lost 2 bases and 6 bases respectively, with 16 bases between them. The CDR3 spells CASSLYAGSPNGYTF. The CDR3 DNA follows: TGTGCCAGCAGCTTATACGCGGGCAGCCCTAATGGCTACACCTTC.

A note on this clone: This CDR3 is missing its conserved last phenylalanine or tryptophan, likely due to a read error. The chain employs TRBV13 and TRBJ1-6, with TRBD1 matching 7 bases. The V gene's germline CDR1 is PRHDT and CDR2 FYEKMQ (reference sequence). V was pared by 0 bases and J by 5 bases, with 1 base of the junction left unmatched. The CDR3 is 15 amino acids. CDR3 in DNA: TGTGCCAGCAGCTTAGGTGACAGGGATAATTCACCCCTCCACGTT. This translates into CASSLGDRDNSPLHV.

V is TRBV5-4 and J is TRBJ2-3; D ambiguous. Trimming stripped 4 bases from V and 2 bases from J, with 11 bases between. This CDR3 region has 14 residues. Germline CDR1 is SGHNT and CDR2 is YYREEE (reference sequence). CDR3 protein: CASSPATTTDTQYF. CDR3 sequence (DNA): TGTGCCAGCAGCCCCGCTACCACCACAGATACGCAGTATTTT.

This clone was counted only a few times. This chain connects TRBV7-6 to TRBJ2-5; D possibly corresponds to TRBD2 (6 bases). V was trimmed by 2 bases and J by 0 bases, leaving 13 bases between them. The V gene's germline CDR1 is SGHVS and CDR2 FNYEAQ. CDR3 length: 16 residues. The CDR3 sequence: CASSLRLAHYQETQYF. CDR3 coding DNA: TGTGCCAGCAGCTTACGCCTAGCGCACTACCAAGAGACCCAGTACTTC.

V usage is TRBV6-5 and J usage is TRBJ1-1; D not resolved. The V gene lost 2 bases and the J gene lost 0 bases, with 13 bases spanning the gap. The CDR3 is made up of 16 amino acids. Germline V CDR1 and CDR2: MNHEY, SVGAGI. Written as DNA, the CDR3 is TGTGCCAGCAGTTACGACGGACTTTACATGAACACTGAAGCTTTCTTT. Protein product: CASSYDGLYMNTEAFF.

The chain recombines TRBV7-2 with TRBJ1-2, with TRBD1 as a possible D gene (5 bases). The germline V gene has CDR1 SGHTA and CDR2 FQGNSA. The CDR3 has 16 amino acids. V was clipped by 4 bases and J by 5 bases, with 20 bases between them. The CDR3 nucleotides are TGTGCCAGCAGCTATGTTGGGGGGGGGATTGAATATGGCTACACCTTC. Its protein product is CASSYVGGGIEYGYTF.

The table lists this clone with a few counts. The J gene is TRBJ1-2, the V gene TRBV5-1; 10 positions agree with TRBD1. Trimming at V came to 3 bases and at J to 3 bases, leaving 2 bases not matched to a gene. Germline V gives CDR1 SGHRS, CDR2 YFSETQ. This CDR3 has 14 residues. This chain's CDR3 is CASSSTGGDYGYTF. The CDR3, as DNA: TGCGCCAGCAGCTCGACAGGGGGCGACTATGGCTACACCTTC. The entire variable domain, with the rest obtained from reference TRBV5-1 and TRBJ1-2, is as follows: KAGVTQTPRYLIKTRGQQVTLSCSPISGHRSVSWYQQTPGQGLQFLFEYFSETQRNKGNFPGRFSGRQFSNSRSEMNVSTLELGDSALYLCASSSTGGDYGYTFGSGTRLTVV.

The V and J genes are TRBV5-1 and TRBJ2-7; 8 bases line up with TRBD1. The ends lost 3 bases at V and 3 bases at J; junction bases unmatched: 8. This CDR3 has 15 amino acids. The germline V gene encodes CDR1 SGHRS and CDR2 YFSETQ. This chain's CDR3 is CASSSGQAVVYEQYF. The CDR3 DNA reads TGCGCCAGCAGCTCGGGACAGGCAGTGGTCTACGAGCAGTACTTC.

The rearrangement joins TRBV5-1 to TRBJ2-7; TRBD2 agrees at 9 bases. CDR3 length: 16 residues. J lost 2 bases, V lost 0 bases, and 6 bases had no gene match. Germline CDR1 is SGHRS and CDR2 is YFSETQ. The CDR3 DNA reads TGCGCCAGCAGCTTGGAGGCAGCGGGGGGAGCCTACGAGCAGTACTTC. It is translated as CASSLEAAGGAYEQYF.

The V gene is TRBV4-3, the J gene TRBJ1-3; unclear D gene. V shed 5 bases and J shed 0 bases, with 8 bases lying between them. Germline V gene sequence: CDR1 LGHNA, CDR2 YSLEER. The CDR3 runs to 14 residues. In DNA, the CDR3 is TGCGCCAGCAGCGGACTCTCCTCTGGAAACACCATATATTTT. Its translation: CASSGLSSGNTIYF.

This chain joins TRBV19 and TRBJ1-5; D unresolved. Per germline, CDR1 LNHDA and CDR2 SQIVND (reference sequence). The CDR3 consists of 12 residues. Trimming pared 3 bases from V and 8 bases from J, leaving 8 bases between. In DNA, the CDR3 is TGTGCCAGTAGTATTGGAGGAAAGCCCCAGCATTTT. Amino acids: CASSIGGKPQHF.

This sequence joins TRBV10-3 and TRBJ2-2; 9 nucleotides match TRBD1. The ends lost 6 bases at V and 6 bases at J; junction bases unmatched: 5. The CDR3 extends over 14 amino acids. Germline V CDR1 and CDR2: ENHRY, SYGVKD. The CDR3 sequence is CAIRTGGIAGELFF. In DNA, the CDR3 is TGTGCCATCAGGACAGGGGGTATAGCCGGGGAGCTGTTTTTT.

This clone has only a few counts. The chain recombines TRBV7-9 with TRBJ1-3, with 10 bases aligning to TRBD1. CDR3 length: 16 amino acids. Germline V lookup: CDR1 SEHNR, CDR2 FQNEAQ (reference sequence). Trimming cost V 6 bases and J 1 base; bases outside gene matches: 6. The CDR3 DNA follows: TGTGCCAGCAGTCCCGGGACAGGGGTGTCTGGAAACACCATATATTTT. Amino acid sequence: CASSPGTGVSGNTIYF.

CDR3 DNA: TGCAGCGGAGTCCGGGACTCATACAATGAGCAGTTCTTC. Amino acids: CSGVRDSYNEQFF. The J gene is TRBJ2-1, the V gene TRBV29-1, with D perhaps matching TRBD2 (6 bases). This CDR3 has 13 residues. The germline V gene encodes CDR1 SQVTM and CDR2 ANQGSEA. Trimming took 7 bases from V and 4 from J, leaving 14 bases between them.

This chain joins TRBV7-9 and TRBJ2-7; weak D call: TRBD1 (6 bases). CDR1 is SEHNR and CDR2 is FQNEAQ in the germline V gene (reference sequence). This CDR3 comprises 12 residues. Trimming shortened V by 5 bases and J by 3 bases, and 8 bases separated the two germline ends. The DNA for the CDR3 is TGTGCCAGCAGCCGAGGGGGCTACGAGCAGTACTTC. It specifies CASSRGGYEQYF.

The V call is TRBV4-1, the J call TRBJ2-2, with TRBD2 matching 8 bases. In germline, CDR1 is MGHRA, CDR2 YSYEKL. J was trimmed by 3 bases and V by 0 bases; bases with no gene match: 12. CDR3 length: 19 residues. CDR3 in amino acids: CASSQDQRIGGAYTGELFF. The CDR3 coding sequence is TGCGCCAGCAGCCAAGATCAACGGATCGGGGGGGCTTACACCGGGGAGCTGTTTTTT.

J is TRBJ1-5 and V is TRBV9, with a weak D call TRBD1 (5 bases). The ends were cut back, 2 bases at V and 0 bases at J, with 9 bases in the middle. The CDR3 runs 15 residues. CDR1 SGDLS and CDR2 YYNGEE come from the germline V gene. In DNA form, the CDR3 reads TGTGCCAGCAGCGTTACAGGTAATAGCAATCAGCCCCAGCATTTT. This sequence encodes CASSVTGNSNQPQHF.

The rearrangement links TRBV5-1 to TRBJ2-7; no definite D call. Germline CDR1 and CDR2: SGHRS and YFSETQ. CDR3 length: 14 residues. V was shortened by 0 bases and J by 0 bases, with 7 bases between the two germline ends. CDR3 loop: CASSLAKSSYEQYF. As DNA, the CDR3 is TGCGCCAGCAGCTTGGCCAAATCCTCCTACGAGCAGTACTTC.

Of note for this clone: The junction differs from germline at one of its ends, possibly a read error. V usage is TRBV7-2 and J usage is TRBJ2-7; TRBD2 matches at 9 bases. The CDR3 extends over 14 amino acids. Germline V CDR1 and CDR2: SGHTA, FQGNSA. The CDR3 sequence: CASSLDLSSLAGNF. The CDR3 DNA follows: TGTGCCAGCAGCTTAGACTTATCCTCCCTAGCGGGGAACTTC.

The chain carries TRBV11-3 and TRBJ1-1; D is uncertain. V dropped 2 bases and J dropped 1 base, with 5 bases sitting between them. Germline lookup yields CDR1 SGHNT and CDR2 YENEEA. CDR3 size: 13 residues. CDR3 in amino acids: CASSLSGNTEAFF. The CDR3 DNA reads TGTGCCAGCAGCTTATCGGGGAACACTGAAGCTTTCTTT.

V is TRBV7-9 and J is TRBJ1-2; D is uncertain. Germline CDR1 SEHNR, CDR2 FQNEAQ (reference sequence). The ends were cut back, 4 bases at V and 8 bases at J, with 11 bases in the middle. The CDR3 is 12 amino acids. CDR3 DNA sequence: TGTGCCAGCAGCTACGACAAAACCGGCTACACCTTC. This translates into CASSYDKTGYTF.

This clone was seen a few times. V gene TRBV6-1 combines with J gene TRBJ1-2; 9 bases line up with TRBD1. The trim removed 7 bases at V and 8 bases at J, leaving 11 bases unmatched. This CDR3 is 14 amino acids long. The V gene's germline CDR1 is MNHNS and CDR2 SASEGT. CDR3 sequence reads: CASINRDRVGGYTF. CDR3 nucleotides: TGTGCCAGCATTAACCGGGACAGGGTCGGCGGCTACACCTTC.

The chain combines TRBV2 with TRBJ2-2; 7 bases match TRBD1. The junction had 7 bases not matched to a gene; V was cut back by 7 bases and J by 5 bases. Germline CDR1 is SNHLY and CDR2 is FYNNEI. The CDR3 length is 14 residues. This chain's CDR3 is CASKQTGWTGELFF. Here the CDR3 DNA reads TGTGCCAGCAAGCAGACAGGGTGGACCGGGGAGCTGTTTTTT.